Listed below are T cell receptor beta chains from one sample, sequenced in a study of blood T cell repertoires in COVID-19. Repertoires were generated with immunoSEQ multiplex PCR, while TCRdb's copy carries only in-frame clones and drops some. Altogether 130,000 to 150,000 clones are present, approximately 86% being singletons, with the ten largest covering around 0.91%. Sequences were obtained from peripheral blood. All receptors derive from a woman aged 50 to 65 with acute or convalescent COVID-19. Each CDR3 is given with its conserved first and last residue. Each record gives: D gene, V gene, J gene, clone size, CDR3 DNA, CDR3 protein. A D gene is named only where the DNA matches it firmly. Clone size, where shown, is once, few, many, or a class for clones that have expanded.

d_call: TRBD1
v_call: TRBV4-1
j_call: TRBJ1-4
clone_size: .
cdr3_nt: TGCGCCAGCGCGCTACCCGTGAAGGGAGGACCGGGACAGAATGAAAAACTGTTTTTT
cdr3_aa: CASALPVKGGPGQNEKLFF

d_call: TRBD2
v_call: TRBV6-2/TRBV6-3
j_call: TRBJ2-1
clone_size: few
cdr3_nt: TGTGCCAGCAGTTCTAGCGGGAGCGGCGAGCAGTTCTTC
cdr3_aa: CASSSSGSGEQFF

d_call: TRBD2
v_call: TRBV11-3
j_call: TRBJ2-1
clone_size: .
cdr3_nt: TGTGCCAGCAGCGGTGGGAGGGTCGGGGAAAGGTTCTCCTACAATGAGCAGTTCTTC
cdr3_aa: CASSGGRVGERFSYNEQFF

d_call: .
v_call: TRBV9
j_call: TRBJ2-3
clone_size: .
cdr3_nt: TGTGCCAGCAGCTATGCGGGCCTGAACACAGATACGCAGTATTTT
cdr3_aa: CASSYAGLNTDTQYF

d_call: .
v_call: TRBV7-7
j_call: TRBJ2-7
clone_size: .
cdr3_nt: TGTGCCAGCAGCTTAGGGGTACGGGGCTCCTACGAGCAGTACTTC
cdr3_aa: CASSLGVRGSYEQYF

d_call: TRBD2
v_call: TRBV5-1
j_call: TRBJ2-7
clone_size: .
cdr3_nt: TGCGCCAGCAGCTTTGGGGGAGGGTACGAGCAGTACTTC
cdr3_aa: CASSFGGGYEQYF

d_call: .
v_call: TRBV12-1
j_call: TRBJ1-5
clone_size: .
cdr3_nt: TGTGCCAGCAACCCCTATAACCTGGTGGGCAATCAGCCCCAGCATTTT
cdr3_aa: CASNPYNLVGNQPQHF

d_call: TRBD2
v_call: TRBV10-1
j_call: TRBJ2-5
clone_size: .
cdr3_nt: TGCGCCAGCAGTAATGGACTAGCGGTCCAAGAGACCCAGTACTTC
cdr3_aa: CASSNGLAVQETQYF

d_call: TRBD2
v_call: TRBV24-1
j_call: TRBJ2-2
clone_size: .
cdr3_nt: TGTGCCACCAGTGATACGCTACGAACTAGCGGGAATACCGGGGAGCTGTTTTTT
cdr3_aa: CATSDTLRTSGNTGELFF

d_call: .
v_call: TRBV6-5
j_call: TRBJ2-5
clone_size: .
cdr3_nt: TGTGCCAGCAAATCAGAGGACCAAGAGACCCAGTACTTC
cdr3_aa: CASKSEDQETQYF

d_call: .
v_call: TRBV27
j_call: TRBJ1-2
clone_size: .
cdr3_nt: TGTGCCAGCACCCTGGGCCCTAACTATGGCTACACCTTC
cdr3_aa: CASTLGPNYGYTF

d_call: .
v_call: TRBV10-3
j_call: TRBJ1-2
clone_size: .
cdr3_nt: TGTGCGGCAGGGGAAGGGTATGGCTACACCTTC
cdr3_aa: CAAGEGYGYTF

d_call: .
v_call: TRBV10-2
j_call: TRBJ1-5
clone_size: .
cdr3_nt: TGCGCCAGCAGTGCAGGGGAACGTCAGCCCCAGCATTTT
cdr3_aa: CASSAGERQPQHF

d_call: TRBD1
v_call: TRBV29-1
j_call: TRBJ1-1
clone_size: .
cdr3_nt: TGCAGCGTTGAAGCCCGGACAGGTTCCGAAGCTTTCTTT
cdr3_aa: CSVEARTGSEAFF

d_call: TRBD1
v_call: TRBV6-5
j_call: TRBJ1-1
clone_size: .
cdr3_nt: TGTGCCAGCGTCCGGACAGGGGCGAACACTGAAGCTTTCTTT
cdr3_aa: CASVRTGANTEAFF

d_call: .
v_call: TRBV7-3
j_call: TRBJ2-1
clone_size: .
cdr3_nt: TGTGCCAGCAGCCCGCGGGGCCCCAATGAGCAGTTCTTC
cdr3_aa: CASSPRGPNEQFF

d_call: TRBD2
v_call: TRBV5-1
j_call: TRBJ2-3
clone_size: once
cdr3_nt: TGCGCCAGCAGCTCCCTGAGAGCGGGAGGGACAGATACGCAGTATTTT
cdr3_aa: CASSSLRAGGTDTQYF

d_call: TRBD1
v_call: TRBV27
j_call: TRBJ2-1
clone_size: .
cdr3_nt: TGTGCCAGCAGTTTGCCGGGACAGGGGAAGGCTGAGCAGTTCTTC
cdr3_aa: CASSLPGQGKAEQFF

d_call: TRBD2
v_call: TRBV7-3
j_call: TRBJ2-1
clone_size: .
cdr3_nt: TGTGCCAGCAGTACTAGCGGGGGATCCTACAATGAGCAGTTCTTC
cdr3_aa: CASSTSGGSYNEQFF

d_call: .
v_call: TRBV2
j_call: TRBJ1-5
clone_size: few
cdr3_nt: TGTGCCAGCAGTGAAGACAGAAATCAGCCCCAGCATTTT
cdr3_aa: CASSEDRNQPQHF

d_call: TRBD1
v_call: TRBV19
j_call: TRBJ1-1
clone_size: .
cdr3_nt: TGTGCCAGTAGTATTACAGGGGTAGGGAGAGAAGCTTTCTTT
cdr3_aa: CASSITGVGREAFF

d_call: TRBD2
v_call: TRBV10-1
j_call: TRBJ2-1
clone_size: .
cdr3_nt: TGCGCCAGCAGTGCTAGCGGGGGTTTCGATGAGCAGTTCTTC
cdr3_aa: CASSASGGFDEQFF

d_call: .
v_call: TRBV9
j_call: TRBJ2-1
clone_size: once
cdr3_nt: TGTGCCAGCAGCGTAGCAGGGCACGTCAATGAGCAGTTCTTC
cdr3_aa: CASSVAGHVNEQFF

d_call: TRBD2
v_call: TRBV3-1/TRBV3-2
j_call: TRBJ2-1
clone_size: .
cdr3_nt: TGTGCCAGCAGCCAGAGGACCGGGACAGGTTTTGGGACTAGCGGGAGATTAGGGTACAATGAGCAGTTCTTC
cdr3_aa: CASSQRTGTGFGTSGRLGYNEQFF

d_call: .
v_call: TRBV2
j_call: TRBJ1-1
clone_size: .
cdr3_nt: TGTGCCAGCAGGAGGAACACTGAAGCTTTCTTT
cdr3_aa: CASRRNTEAFF

d_call: TRBD1
v_call: TRBV30
j_call: TRBJ1-5
clone_size: .
cdr3_nt: TGTGCCTGGAGTGTGACAGGGAGCAATCAGCCCCAGCATTTT
cdr3_aa: CAWSVTGSNQPQHF

d_call: TRBD2
v_call: TRBV3-1/TRBV3-2
j_call: TRBJ2-5
clone_size: .
cdr3_nt: TGTGCCAGCAGCCAAAGCGGGAGGGATCAAGAGACCCAGTACTTC
cdr3_aa: CASSQSGRDQETQYF

d_call: .
v_call: TRBV15
j_call: TRBJ1-2
clone_size: .
cdr3_nt: TGTGCCACCAGCAGAGATCTAGTGCAGGGCTATGGCTACACCTTC
cdr3_aa: CATSRDLVQGYGYTF

d_call: TRBD1
v_call: TRBV6-5
j_call: TRBJ1-2
clone_size: .
cdr3_nt: TGTGCCAGCAGTTATGACAGGGACGGTGGCTACACCTTC
cdr3_aa: CASSYDRDGGYTF

d_call: TRBD1
v_call: TRBV19
j_call: TRBJ2-2
clone_size: once
cdr3_nt: TGTGCCAGTAGTCTATGGACAGGGGGTTCCGCGGACACCGGGGAGCTGTTTTTT
cdr3_aa: CASSLWTGGSADTGELFF

d_call: .
v_call: TRBV3-1/TRBV3-2
j_call: TRBJ1-4
clone_size: .
cdr3_nt: TGTGCCAGCAGCCAAGAACCCAGGTCAACTAATGAAAAACTGTTTTTT
cdr3_aa: CASSQEPRSTNEKLFF

d_call: .
v_call: TRBV27
j_call: TRBJ1-5
clone_size: .
cdr3_nt: TGTGCCAGCAGTTTAAGAGGTTCCAATCAGCCCCAGCATTTT
cdr3_aa: CASSLRGSNQPQHF

d_call: .
v_call: TRBV5-8
j_call: TRBJ2-7
clone_size: .
cdr3_nt: TGTGCCAGCAGCTTCTTCGCACAGACCTACGAGCAGTACTTC
cdr3_aa: CASSFFAQTYEQYF

d_call: TRBD2
v_call: TRBV10-3
j_call: TRBJ2-7
clone_size: .
cdr3_nt: TGTGCCATCACTCCGACTAGCGACTCCTACGAGCAGTACTTC
cdr3_aa: CAITPTSDSYEQYF

d_call: .
v_call: TRBV10-1
j_call: TRBJ1-1
clone_size: .
cdr3_nt: TGCGCCAGCAGTGAGACTGTGAACACTGAAGCTTTCTTT
cdr3_aa: CASSETVNTEAFF

d_call: .
v_call: TRBV12-3/TRBV12-4
j_call: TRBJ1-1
clone_size: once
cdr3_nt: TGTGCCAGCACTGACTACAGGAACACTGAAGCTTTCTTT
cdr3_aa: CASTDYRNTEAFF

d_call: .
v_call: TRBV5-1
j_call: TRBJ2-2
clone_size: .
cdr3_nt: TGCGCCAGCAGCCGCCGGACAGAATCGAACACCGGGGAGCTGTTTTTT
cdr3_aa: CASSRRTESNTGELFF

d_call: TRBD2
v_call: TRBV19
j_call: TRBJ2-3
clone_size: .
cdr3_nt: TGTGCCAGTAGTATACGCTTAGGACTAGCGGGGGGGCTCACAGATACGCAGTATTTT
cdr3_aa: CASSIRLGLAGGLTDTQYF

d_call: .
v_call: TRBV5-1
j_call: TRBJ2-3
clone_size: once
cdr3_nt: TGCGCCAGCAAGTTAGCGACTAGCACAGATACGCAGTATTTT
cdr3_aa: CASKLATSTDTQYF

d_call: TRBD1
v_call: TRBV2
j_call: TRBJ1-5
clone_size: .
cdr3_nt: TGTGCCAGCATCCTCAAACAGGGGGGCAATCAGCCCCAGCATTTT
cdr3_aa: CASILKQGGNQPQHF

d_call: .
v_call: TRBV21-1
j_call: TRBJ2-3
clone_size: .
cdr3_nt: TGTGCCAGACACCTCCTAGTCCCGCGGGAGGGGACAGATACGCAGTATTTT
cdr3_aa: CARHLLVPREGTDTQYF

d_call: .
v_call: TRBV14
j_call: TRBJ2-2
clone_size: .
cdr3_nt: TGTGCCAGCAGCCATTTCGACAGTAACACCGGGGAGCTGTTTTTT
cdr3_aa: CASSHFDSNTGELFF

d_call: .
v_call: TRBV4-2
j_call: TRBJ1-4
clone_size: .
cdr3_nt: TGTGCCAGCAGCCTCGACCGGGAGCGTGCAACTAATGAAAAACTGTTTTTT
cdr3_aa: CASSLDRERATNEKLFF

d_call: TRBD1
v_call: TRBV6-9
j_call: TRBJ1-1
clone_size: .
cdr3_nt: TGTGCCAGCAGTTATCCGCACAGGGGAGGTAACACTGAAGCTTTCTTT
cdr3_aa: CASSYPHRGGNTEAFF

d_call: TRBD2
v_call: TRBV5-1
j_call: TRBJ2-3
clone_size: .
cdr3_nt: TGCGCCAGCAGCTTGGCGGGACTACCCACAGATACGCAGTATTTT
cdr3_aa: CASSLAGLPTDTQYF

d_call: .
v_call: TRBV12-3/TRBV12-4
j_call: TRBJ1-3
clone_size: .
cdr3_nt: TGTGCCAGCAGTTTGAATCTAAGAAACACCATATATTTT
cdr3_aa: CASSLNLRNTIYF

d_call: TRBD1
v_call: TRBV27
j_call: TRBJ1-2
clone_size: .
cdr3_nt: TGTGCCAGCAGTCTTACCGGGACAGGCCTATATGGCTACACCTTC
cdr3_aa: CASSLTGTGLYGYTF

d_call: .
v_call: TRBV7-3
j_call: TRBJ2-7
clone_size: once
cdr3_nt: TGTGCCAGCAGCTTAGGGGGCGGGAGCTCCTACGAGCAGTACTTC
cdr3_aa: CASSLGGGSSYEQYF